This TCR beta chain was observed in a study of cytomegalovirus exposure and HLA in healthy donors. Whole-study results and caveats: Many donors carried some public TCRs, although rarity characterized most TCR sequences.

Primers for the PCR totalled 60 Vbeta and 13 Jbeta. The repertoire was sequenced with immunoSEQ multiplex PCR; TCRdb's copy has only in-frame clones and lacks some. The table includes around 99,000 clones, 60% to 80% detected once. This clone appeared once. Its specificity is unknown. The TCR comes from a man in his forties in good health and CMV-seronegative. Sequencing was performed on PBMCs.

This chain's CDR3 is CASSVREFTGELFF. The CDR3 bases are TGTGCCAGCAGTGTCCGGGAGTTCACCGGGGAGCTGTTTTTT. The J gene is TRBJ2-2, the V gene TRBV6-1; D is perhaps TRBD2 (6 bases). The CDR3 is 14 amino acids. Germline V lookup: CDR1 MNHNS, CDR2 SASEGT. V was clipped by 4 bases and J by 4 bases, with 10 bases between them.